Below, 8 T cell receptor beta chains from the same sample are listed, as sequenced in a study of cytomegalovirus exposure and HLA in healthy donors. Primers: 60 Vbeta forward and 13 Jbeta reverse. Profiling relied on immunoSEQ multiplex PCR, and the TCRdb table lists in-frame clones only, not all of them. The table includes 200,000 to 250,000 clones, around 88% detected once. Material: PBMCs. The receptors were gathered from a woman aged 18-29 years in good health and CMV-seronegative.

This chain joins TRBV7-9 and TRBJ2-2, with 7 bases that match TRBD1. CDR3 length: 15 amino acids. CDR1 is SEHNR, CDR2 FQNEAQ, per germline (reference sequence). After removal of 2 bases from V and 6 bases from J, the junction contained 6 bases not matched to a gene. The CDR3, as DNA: TGTGCCAGCAGCTTATGGGACAGCCGATCCGGGGAGCTGTTTTTT. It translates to CASSLWDSRSGELFF.

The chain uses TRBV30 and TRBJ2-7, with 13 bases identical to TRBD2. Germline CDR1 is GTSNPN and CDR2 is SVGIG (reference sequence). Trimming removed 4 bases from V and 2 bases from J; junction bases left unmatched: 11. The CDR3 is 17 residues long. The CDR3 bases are TGTGCCTGGAACACAGCCCGGACTAGCGGGAGTACCTACGAGCAGTACTTC. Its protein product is CAWNTARTSGSTYEQYF.

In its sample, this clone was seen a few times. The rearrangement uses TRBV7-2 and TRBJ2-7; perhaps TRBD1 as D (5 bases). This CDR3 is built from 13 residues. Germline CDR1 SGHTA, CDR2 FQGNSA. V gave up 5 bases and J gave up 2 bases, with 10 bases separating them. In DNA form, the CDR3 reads TGTGCCAGCAGCGGGGCCCTACCCTACGAGCAGTACTTC. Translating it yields CASSGALPYEQYF.

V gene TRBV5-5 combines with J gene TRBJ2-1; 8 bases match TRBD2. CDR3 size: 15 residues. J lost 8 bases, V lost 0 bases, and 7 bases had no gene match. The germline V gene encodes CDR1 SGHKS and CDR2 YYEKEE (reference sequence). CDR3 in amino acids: CASSLVGGGYDEQFF. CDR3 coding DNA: TGTGCCAGCAGCTTGGTTGGCGGGGGGTATGATGAGCAGTTCTTC.

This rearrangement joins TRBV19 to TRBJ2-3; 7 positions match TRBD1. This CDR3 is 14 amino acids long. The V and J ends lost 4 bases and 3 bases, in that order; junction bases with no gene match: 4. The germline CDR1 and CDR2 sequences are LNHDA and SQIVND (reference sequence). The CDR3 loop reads CASSTRQGTDTQYF. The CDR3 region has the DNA TGTGCCAGTAGTACCCGACAGGGTACAGATACGCAGTATTTT.

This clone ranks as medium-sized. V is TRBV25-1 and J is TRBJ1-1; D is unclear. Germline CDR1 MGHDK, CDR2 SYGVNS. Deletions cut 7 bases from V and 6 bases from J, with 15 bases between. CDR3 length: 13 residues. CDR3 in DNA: TGTGCCAGCACTACAATTGGAGTCGCTGAAGCTTTCTTT. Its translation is CASTTIGVAEAFF.

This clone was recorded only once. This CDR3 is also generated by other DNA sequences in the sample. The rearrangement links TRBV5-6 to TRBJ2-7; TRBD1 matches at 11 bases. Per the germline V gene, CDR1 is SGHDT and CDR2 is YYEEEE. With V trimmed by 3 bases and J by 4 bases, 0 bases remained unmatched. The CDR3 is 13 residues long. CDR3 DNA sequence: TGTGCCAGCAGCTGGGACAGGGGGTACGAGCAGTACTTC. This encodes CASSWDRGYEQYF.

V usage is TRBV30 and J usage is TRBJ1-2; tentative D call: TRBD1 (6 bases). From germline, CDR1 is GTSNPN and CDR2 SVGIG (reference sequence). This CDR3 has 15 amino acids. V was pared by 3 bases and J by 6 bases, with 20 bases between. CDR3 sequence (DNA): TGTGCCTGGAGAGGATTGCAGGGGAAATCGGATGGCTACACCTTC. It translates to CAWRGLQGKSDGYTF.